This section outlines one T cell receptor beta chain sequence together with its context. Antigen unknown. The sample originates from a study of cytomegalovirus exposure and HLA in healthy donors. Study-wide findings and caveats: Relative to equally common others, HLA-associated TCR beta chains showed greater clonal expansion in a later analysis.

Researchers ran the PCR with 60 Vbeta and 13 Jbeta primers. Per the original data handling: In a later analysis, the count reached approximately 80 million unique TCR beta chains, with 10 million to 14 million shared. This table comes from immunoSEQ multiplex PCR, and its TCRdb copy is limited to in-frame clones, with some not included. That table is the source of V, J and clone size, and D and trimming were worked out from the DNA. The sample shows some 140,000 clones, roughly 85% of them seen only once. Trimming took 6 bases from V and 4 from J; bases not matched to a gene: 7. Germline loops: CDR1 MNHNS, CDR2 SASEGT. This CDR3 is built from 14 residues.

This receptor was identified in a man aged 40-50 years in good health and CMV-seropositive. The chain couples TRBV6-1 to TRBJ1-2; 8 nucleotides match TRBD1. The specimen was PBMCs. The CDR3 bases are TGTGCCAGCAGGCAGGGGGCCCCAATCTATGGCTACACCTTC. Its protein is CASRQGAPIYGYTF.